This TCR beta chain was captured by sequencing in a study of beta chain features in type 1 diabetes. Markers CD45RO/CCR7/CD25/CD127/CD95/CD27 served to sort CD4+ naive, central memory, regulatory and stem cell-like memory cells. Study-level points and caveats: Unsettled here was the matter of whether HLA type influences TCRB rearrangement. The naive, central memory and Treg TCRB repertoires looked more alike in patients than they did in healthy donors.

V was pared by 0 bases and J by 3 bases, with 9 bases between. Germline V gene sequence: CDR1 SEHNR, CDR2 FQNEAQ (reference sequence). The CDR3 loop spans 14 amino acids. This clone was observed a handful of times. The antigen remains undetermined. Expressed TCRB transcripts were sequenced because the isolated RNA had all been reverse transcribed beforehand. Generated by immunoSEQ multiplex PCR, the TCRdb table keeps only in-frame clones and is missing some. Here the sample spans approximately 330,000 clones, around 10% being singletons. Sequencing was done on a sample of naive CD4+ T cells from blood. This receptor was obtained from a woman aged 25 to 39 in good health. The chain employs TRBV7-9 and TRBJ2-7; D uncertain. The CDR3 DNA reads TGTGCCAGCAGCTTAGCGCGAGACAACTACGAGCAGTACTTC. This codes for CASSLARDNYEQYF.